The rows below give T cell receptor beta chains drawn from one sample of a study of cytomegalovirus exposure and HLA in healthy donors. Profiling relied on immunoSEQ multiplex PCR, and the TCRdb table lists in-frame clones only, not all of them. The table includes about 110,000 clones, roughly two thirds detected once. The sequencing sample was made of PBMCs. The receptors were sampled from a man aged 40-49 years in good health and CMV-seronegative. CDR3s include the opening cysteine and the closing phenylalanine or tryptophan. Fields, in order: J gene, D gene, clone size, V gene, CDR3 DNA, CDR3 protein. D genes are given only for firm matches. Expanded clones get a size class; other rows say once, few or many, or leave the size out.

j_call: TRBJ1-1; d_call: NA; clone_size: once; v_call: TRBV5-6; cdr3_nt: TGTGCCAGCAGCTTGGAGGGGCGGTGGACTGAAGCTTTCTTT; cdr3_aa: CASSLEGRWTEAFF
j_call: TRBJ1-2; d_call: TRBD1; clone_size: once; v_call: TRBV6-4; cdr3_nt: TGTGCCAGCATAGGTGACAGGGGTTCATATGGCTACACCTTC; cdr3_aa: CASIGDRGSYGYTF
j_call: TRBJ1-2; d_call: NA; clone_size: once; v_call: TRBV21-1; cdr3_nt: TGTGCCAGCAGCGTTCCGGTAGACACTGGCTACACCTTC; cdr3_aa: CASSVPVDTGYTF
j_call: TRBJ1-1; d_call: NA; clone_size: NA; v_call: TRBV5-5; cdr3_nt: TGTGCCAGCAGCTTGTTCTCTGGTAGTGCTTTGAACACTGAAGCTTTCTTT; cdr3_aa: CASSLFSGSALNTEAFF
j_call: TRBJ1-1; d_call: TRBD1; clone_size: NA; v_call: TRBV7-2; cdr3_nt: TGTGCCAGCAGCTCACCAGGACAGGGGGCGTTTGACACTGAAGCTTTCTTT; cdr3_aa: CASSSPGQGAFDTEAFF
j_call: TRBJ1-5; d_call: NA; clone_size: NA; v_call: TRBV5-1; cdr3_nt: TGCGCCAGCAGCTTGTTCGCAGGGGCGGATCAGCCCCAGCATTTT; cdr3_aa: CASSLFAGADQPQHF
j_call: TRBJ1-5; d_call: NA; clone_size: once; v_call: TRBV10-3; cdr3_nt: TGTGCCATCAGTGATCTGGGAAGGGGCGGTGGGCCCCAGCATTTT; cdr3_aa: CAISDLGRGGGPQHF
j_call: TRBJ2-3; d_call: NA; clone_size: NA; v_call: TRBV29-1; cdr3_nt: TGCAGCGTTGAGCGCAGGGCCCTCACAGATACGCAGTATTTT; cdr3_aa: CSVERRALTDTQYF
j_call: TRBJ2-7; d_call: TRBD1; clone_size: NA; v_call: TRBV27; cdr3_nt: TGTGCCAGCAGTCAACGACAGGGGCCGCTCCCCTACGAGCAGTACTTC; cdr3_aa: CASSQRQGPLPYEQYF
j_call: TRBJ1-1; d_call: NA; clone_size: NA; v_call: TRBV6-5; cdr3_nt: TGTGCCAGCAGTTACTCGAGGCAAATACACACTGAAGCTTTCTTT; cdr3_aa: CASSYSRQIHTEAFF
j_call: TRBJ1-5; d_call: NA; clone_size: NA; v_call: TRBV28; cdr3_nt: TGTGCCAGCAGTTTAGAATATCATAGGAGTAGCAATCAGCCCCAGCATTTT; cdr3_aa: CASSLEYHRSSNQPQHF